Given below is one T cell receptor (beta chain) in context. The primer mix had 60 Vbeta and 13 Jbeta primers. The protocol was immunoSEQ multiplex PCR, while the TCRdb copy is restricted to in-frame clones and leaves out a portion. The data show some 80,000 clones, approximately 62% seen once. The sample belongs to a study of cytomegalovirus exposure and HLA in healthy donors. J gave up 3 bases and V 6 bases, and 10 bases lay outside the gene matches. The CDR3 runs 15 residues. The germline gives CDR1 SNHLY, CDR2 FYNNEI. This clonotype was sampled from a male donor in good health and CMV-seropositive. The V gene is TRBV2, the J gene TRBJ1-1; 7 bases match TRBD1. What was sequenced was PBMCs. In DNA form, the CDR3 reads TGTGCCAGCAGGGACCGGACAGGAGGGCACACTGAAGCTTTCTTT. This gives the protein CASRDRTGGHTEAFF.